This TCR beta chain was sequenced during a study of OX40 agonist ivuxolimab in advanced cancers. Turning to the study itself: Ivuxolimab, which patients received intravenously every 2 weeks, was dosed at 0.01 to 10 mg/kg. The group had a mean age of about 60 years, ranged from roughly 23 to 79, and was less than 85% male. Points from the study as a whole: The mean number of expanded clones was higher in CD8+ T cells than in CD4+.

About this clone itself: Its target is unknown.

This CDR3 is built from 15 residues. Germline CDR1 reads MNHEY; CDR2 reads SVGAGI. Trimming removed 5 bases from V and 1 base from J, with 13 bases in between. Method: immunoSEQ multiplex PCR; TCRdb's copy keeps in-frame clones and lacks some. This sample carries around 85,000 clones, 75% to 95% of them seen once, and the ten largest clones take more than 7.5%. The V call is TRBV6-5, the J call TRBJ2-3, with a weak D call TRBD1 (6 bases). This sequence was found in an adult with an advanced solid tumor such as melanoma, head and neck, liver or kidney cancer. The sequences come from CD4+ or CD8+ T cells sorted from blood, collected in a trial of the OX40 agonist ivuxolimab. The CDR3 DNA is TGTGCCAGCAGTCCCGGGACATCCCGCACAGATACGCAGTATTTT. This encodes CASSPGTSRTDTQYF.